This T cell receptor (beta chain) was recorded in a study of T cell changes during pregnancy in multiple sclerosis. Sequenced by immunoSEQ multiplex PCR; TCRdb stores in-frame clones only, minus some. This table holds under 45,000 clones, about 85% found once. Trimming removed 5 bases from V and 1 base from J, with 9 bases in between. From germline, CDR1 is MDHEN and CDR2 SYDVKM. CDR3 length equals 14 residues. V and J are TRBV28 and TRBJ1-3; TRBD1 might be the D (6 bases). The clonotype originates from a female donor with multiple sclerosis, enrolled in a pregnancy study. The source was CD4+ T cells from peripheral blood mononuclear cells, collected in the second trimester of pregnancy. The CDR3 region is CASSRDISGNTIYF. In DNA, the CDR3 is TGTGCCAGCAGTCGGGACATTTCTGGAAACACCATATATTTT.